This TCR beta chain was identified in a study of OX40 agonist ivuxolimab in advanced cancers. Regarding the complete study: Ivuxolimab, which targeted the costimulatory receptor OX40 (CD134), was an agonistic, fully human IgG2 monoclonal antibody. Patients were allowed to have had prior anti-PD-1, anti-PD-L1 or anti-CTLA-4 therapy, and around 41% of the dose-escalation patients had previously received checkpoint inhibitors. In the dose-escalation cohort, 82.7% of patients were male, and the mean age was approximately 60 years, with a range of about 23 to 85. The monotherapy dose-escalation portion (N ≈ 50 patients) of the phase I ivuxolimab trial is reported in the paper. The purpose of peripheral TCRbeta sequencing was to test whether ivuxolimab changed TCR sequence diversity and led to clonal T-cell expansion. Partial responses were achieved by three dose-escalation patients, of whom one had hepatocellular carcinoma and two had cutaneous melanoma. Intravenous ivuxolimab was administered to patients every 2 weeks at six dose levels: 0.01, 0.1, 0.3, 1.5, 3 and 10 mg/kg. Among the roughly 50 dose-escalation patients, around 19 had hepatocellular carcinoma, about 15 melanoma, 9 renal cell carcinoma and 9 head and neck cancer. Points the paper makes about the study in general: Antigen specificity was not determined for the clonally expanded peripheral T cells. Low levels of normalized T-cell clonal expansion were also seen in some patients who did not respond. In the 0.1-3.0 mg/kg groups, partial responders had among the lowest normalized peripheral clonal expansion, particularly in CD8+ T cells. On average, CD8+ T cells showed more expanded clones than CD4+ T cells after ivuxolimab. Clonal expansion of both CD4+ and CD8+ blood T cells was observed from baseline to week 6 at doses 0.1 to 3.0 mg/kg.

Patients with autoimmune disease history or receiving systemic immunosuppression were excluded from the trial. Peripheral blood for TCR sequencing was drawn from every dose cohort at baseline, at cycle 4 day 1 and at cycle 7 day 1. The samples were drawn from a first-in-human, open-label, multicenter phase I dose-escalation trial of ivuxolimab. Adults with locally advanced or metastatic head and neck squamous cell, hepatocellular, melanoma or renal cell carcinoma were enrolled in the trial. Before TCR sequencing, CD4+ T cells and CD8+ T cells from peripheral blood were sorted into separate populations. Genomic DNA was isolated from the sorted cells so that the TCRbeta CDR3 region could be sequenced. The immunoSEQ Assay was used to sequence the TCRbeta CDR3 regions. This immuneACCESS table, as held by TCRdb, lists in-frame sequences with V and J called but not all clones. Of the missing ones, under half trace to an unresolved V gene in checked studies; the others have no known cause. For this sample the table gives about 77,000 clones, of which about 83% were detected only once. The top ten constitute about 0.73% of the sample.

Spanning cysteine to phenylalanine, the CDR3 consists of 13 amino acids. Only the CDR3 portion is preserved as DNA: 39 bases, with reading frame beginning at the first base. CDR1 and CDR2 (MDHEN, SYDVKM) derive from the germline V gene. From V the trimming removes 7 bases and from J it removes 7 bases, while the gene matches leave 8 bases of the junction unaccounted for. About this clone: Its cognate antigen has yet to be identified. Per-base qualities were not stored, and no clone one base away is much larger.

The receptor chain draws on TRBV28 and TRBJ1-2, and 8 bases in between align with TRBD1. This clonotype was obtained from an adult with an advanced solid tumor such as melanoma, head and neck, liver or kidney cancer. The sample in question was CD4+ or CD8+ T cells sorted from blood, obtained in a trial of the OX40 agonist ivuxolimab. In nucleotides, the sequence is TGTGCCAGCACAACCGGGGACAGGTCTGGCTACACCTTC. Translated, this is CASTTGDRSGYTF.